The 20 T cell receptor beta chains in this list originate from one sample, sequenced in a study of OX40 agonist ivuxolimab in advanced cancers. TCRdb keeps only in-frame clones here, not all; method: immunoSEQ multiplex PCR. The sample has about 77,000 clones, more than 80% seen once. The source was CD4+ or CD8+ T cells sorted from blood, collected in a trial of the OX40 agonist ivuxolimab. Source of these receptors: an adult with an advanced solid tumor such as melanoma, head and neck, liver or kidney cancer.

The gene calls are TRBV6-5 and TRBJ2-6; TRBD1 might be the D (5 bases). Trimming cost V 5 bases and J 1 base, with 9 bases left between them. CDR3 size: 15 residues. Germline V lookup: CDR1 MNHEY, CDR2 SVGAGI. The CDR3 loop is CASSVSGSGANVLTF. Written as DNA, the CDR3 is TGTGCCAGCAGTGTATCAGGGTCTGGGGCCAACGTCCTGACTTTC.

The chain uses TRBV19 and TRBJ2-6; the D gene is possibly TRBD2 (5 bases). This CDR3 has 15 residues. V lost 7 bases and J 0 bases, leaving 10 bases between the germline ends. CDR1 and CDR2 (germline): LNHDA, SQIVND (reference sequence). The CDR3 is CASTLGSSGANVLTF. CDR3 in DNA: TGTGCCAGTACCTTAGGGAGCTCTGGGGCCAACGTCCTGACTTTC.

The V call is TRBV19, the J call TRBJ1-1, with D possibly matching TRBD1 (5 bases). Germline-derived CDR1 and CDR2 are LNHDA and SQIVND (reference sequence). The CDR3 length is 13 residues. Trimming stripped 2 bases from V and 1 base from J, with 5 bases between. The CDR3 bases are TGTGCCAGTAGTATAAGGGGGAACACTGAAGCTTTCTTT. Its protein is CASSIRGNTEAFF.

As regards this clone: Different DNA sequences within this sample yield the same CDR3. The rearrangement joins TRBV18 to TRBJ2-7; D unclear. Trimming removed 0 bases from V and 1 base from J, with 4 bases in between. The length of the CDR3 is 13 residues. CDR1 and CDR2 from the germline V gene are KGHSH and LQKENI. CDR3 in amino acids: CASSPPGSYEQYF. CDR3 DNA sequence: TGTGCCAGCTCACCACCTGGATCCTACGAGCAGTACTTC.

Only one count was recorded for this clone. V usage is TRBV6-9 and J usage is TRBJ2-7, with a weak D call TRBD1 (5 bases). Germline assignment: CDR1 MNHGY and CDR2 SVAAGI. CDR3 length equals 13 residues. Between the trimmed V and J ends, which lost 6 bases and 3 bases, there was a span of 12 bases. The CDR3 reads CASRARQGYEQYF. CDR3 nucleotides: TGTGCCAGCAGGGCCCGCCAGGGCTACGAGCAGTACTTC.

V gene TRBV5-1 combines with J gene TRBJ2-2; the D is unclear. CDR1 is SGHRS and CDR2 is YFSETQ in the germline V gene. The CDR3 length is 13 residues. V was cut by 1 base and J by 4 bases, with 5 bases left in between. CDR3 amino acids: CASSLRRTGELFF. CDR3 DNA: TGCGCCAGCAGCTTGAGGCGCACCGGGGAGCTGTTTTTT.

This clone was seen once. The V and J genes are TRBV20-1 and TRBJ2-1; tentative D call: TRBD2 (6 bases). CDR1 and CDR2 from the germline V gene are DFQATT and SNEGSKA (reference sequence). The CDR3 is 10 amino acids. CDR3 sequence reads: CGLRGNEQFF. CDR3 sequence (DNA): TGCGGGCTCCGGGGGAATGAGCAGTTCTTC.

The V and J genes are TRBV5-1 and TRBJ2-5; D call uncertain. This CDR3 contains 15 residues. V was shortened by 2 bases and J by 3 bases, with 14 bases between the two germline ends. Germline V CDR1 and CDR2: SGHRS, YFSETQ. CDR3 DNA: TGCGCCAGCAGCTTTCAGGACGGACGAAAAGAGACCCAGTACTTC. Translated: CASSFQDGRKETQYF.

V and J are TRBV6-5 and TRBJ2-5; tentative D call: TRBD2 (6 bases). CDR3 length equals 13 residues. V was clipped by 6 bases and J by 7 bases, with 15 bases between them. Germline CDR1 is MNHEY and CDR2 is SVGAGI. This CDR3 reads CASSIINGGTQYF. The CDR3 bases are TGTGCCAGCAGCATAATTAACGGGGGGACCCAGTACTTC.

The gene calls are TRBV9 and TRBJ2-1; no definite D call. Germline loops: CDR1 SGDLS, CDR2 YYNGEE. V dropped 3 bases and J dropped 10 bases, with 14 bases sitting between them. The CDR3 extends over 13 amino acids. The CDR3 here is CASSALPVLEQFF. The CDR3 nucleotides read TGTGCCAGCAGCGCCCTCCCGGTTTTAGAGCAGTTCTTC.

V usage is TRBV9 and J usage is TRBJ2-1; 9 bases fit TRBD2. Per the germline V gene, CDR1 is SGDLS and CDR2 is YYNGEE. Losses at the gene ends were 3 bases for V and 7 bases for J; bases not matched to a gene: 11. This CDR3 region has 16 residues. The CDR3, as DNA: TGTGCCAGCAGCGAGACAGTAGCGGGAGTATGGAATGAGCAGTTCTTC. As protein: CASSETVAGVWNEQFF. The whole variable domain, remainder taken from reference TRBV9 and TRBJ2-1, is DSGVTQTPKHLITATGQRVTLRCSPRSGDLSVYWYQQSLDQGLQFLIQYYNGEERAKGNILERFSAQQFPDLHSELNLSSLELGDSALYFCASSETVAGVWNEQFFGPGTRLTVL.

The V call is TRBV7-9, the J call TRBJ1-4, with 7 bases lining up with TRBD1. From germline, CDR1 is SEHNR and CDR2 FQNEAQ (reference sequence). The CDR3 is 19 residues long. The V segment lost 5 bases and the J segment 0 bases; nucleotides outside the gene matches: 15. This CDR3 is CASSRYLRQGRATNEKLFF. As DNA, the CDR3 is TGTGCCAGCAGCCGATACTTAAGACAGGGACGAGCAACTAATGAAAAACTGTTTTTT.

The chain uses TRBV7-3 and TRBJ1-1; D might be TRBD1 (6 bases). CDR3 length: 14 residues. V was clipped by 5 bases and J by 2 bases, with 12 bases between them. Germline CDR1 and CDR2: SGHTA and FQGTGA. DNA for the CDR3: TGTGCCAGCAGCACTAGCGGGGGCAACACTGAAGCTTTCTTT. Translation gives CASSTSGGNTEAFF.

This chain joins TRBV19 and TRBJ1-5; TRBD1 matches 7 bases. The CDR3 totals 16 residues. The germline V gene has CDR1 LNHDA and CDR2 SQIVND (reference sequence). V lost 5 bases and J lost 0; bases outside the gene matches: 7. CDR3 nucleotide sequence: TGTGCCAGTAGTTTCCAGACAGGGTATAGCAATCAGCCCCAGCATTTT. Translated: CASSFQTGYSNQPQHF.

This rearrangement joins TRBV6-1 to TRBJ1-4; 7 nucleotides match TRBD1. This CDR3 comprises 15 residues. CDR1 is MNHNS, CDR2 SASEGT, per germline. J gave up 6 bases and V 2 bases, and 6 bases lay outside the gene matches. CDR3 loop: CASSERRGQYEKLFF. The DNA for the CDR3 is TGTGCCAGCAGTGAAAGGAGGGGGCAATATGAAAAACTGTTTTTT.

This clone occurred once. The CDR3 DNA reads as TGCGCCAGCGGATCCCGGGACAGCGAAATTTATGGCTACACCTTC. Its protein product is CASGSRDSEIYGYTF. The chain recombines TRBV5-1 with TRBJ1-2; 7 bases map to TRBD1. The ends lost 7 bases at V and 5 bases at J; junction bases unmatched: 14. CDR3 length equals 15 residues. CDR1 and CDR2 (germline): SGHRS, YFSETQ.

The gene calls are TRBV7-2 and TRBJ2-3; 14 bases fit TRBD2. From germline, CDR1 is SGHTA and CDR2 FQGNSA. With 6 bases clipped from V and 6 bases from J, the junction kept 8 bases outside the gene matches. This CDR3 is built from 16 residues. The CDR3 DNA reads TGTGCCAGCAGTTACCGACTAGCGGGAGGGCCGGATACGCAGTATTTT. Its translation: CASSYRLAGGPDTQYF.

The chain has TRBV18 and TRBJ1-2, with a tentative D call TRBD1 (5 bases). Germline CDR1 KGHSH, CDR2 LQKENI. The length of the CDR3 is 14 residues. The V end was cut by 0 bases, the J end by 8 bases, with 13 bases between. The CDR3 nucleotides read TGTGCCAGCTCACCACCCGACAGACTTGGCGGCTACACCTTC. Amino acids: CASSPPDRLGGYTF.

The CDR3 DNA follows: TGTGCCAGCAGTTACGCAGGATTCTACGAGCAGTACTTC. Translation: CASSYAGFYEQYF. This chain uses TRBV6-5 with TRBJ2-7; no clear D gene. Between the trimmed V and J ends, which lost 2 bases and 3 bases, there was a span of 8 bases. Germline lookup yields CDR1 MNHEY and CDR2 SVGAGI. This CDR3 comprises 13 residues.

V usage is TRBV7-2 and J usage is TRBJ2-7; D gene uncertain. Trimming pared 1 base from V and 2 bases from J, leaving 12 bases between. Germline V gives CDR1 SGHTA, CDR2 FQGNSA. There are 15 residues in the CDR3. Here the CDR3 reads CASSLVYGQAYEQYF. The CDR3 nucleotides read TGTGCCAGCAGCTTAGTATACGGGCAGGCCTACGAGCAGTACTTC.